The 18 T cell receptor beta chains below were found in one sample sequenced in a study of T cells expressing NK-cell markers. Reanalyzing the 5' RACE reads, TCRdb keeps one entry per CDR3 protein, without DNA. Its table records about 150,000 distinct CDR3 sequences. Specimen: blood T cells: a sorted CD56 or NKG2C T cell subset, CD4+ or CD8+ T cells, or bulk PBMC T cells (not recorded which). These TCRs come from a woman aged 50 to 65 in good health.

The chain couples TRBV10-3 to TRBJ2-1; TCRdb indicates TRBD1, and absent DNA this call remains unverified. CDR1 and CDR2 (germline): ENHRY, SYGVKD. CDR3 length: 16 amino acids. The CDR3 sequence is CAISESTQRRYNEQFF.

The V call is TRBV10-3, the J call TRBJ2-2; lacking DNA, the TRBD2 call made by TCRdb goes unchecked. The CDR3 totals 14 residues. Per the germline V gene, CDR1 is ENHRY and CDR2 is SYGVKD. The CDR3 loop reads CAISESALTGELFF.

V is TRBV4-1 and J is TRBJ2-7; absent DNA, TCRdb's TRBD1 call cannot be checked. This CDR3 is 14 amino acids long. Germline V CDR1 and CDR2: MGHRA, YSYEKL. The CDR3 sequence: CASSQEEGGYEQYF.

V and J are TRBV3-1 and TRBJ2-1; the D gene TCRdb calls, TRBD2, cannot be checked with no DNA. This CDR3 region has 16 residues. Per the germline V gene, CDR1 is LGHDT and CDR2 is YNNKEL (reference sequence). The CDR3: CASSQEGGSTYNEQFF.

V and J are TRBV4-1 and TRBJ2-7; TCRdb's D gene call, TRBD1, goes unchecked for lack of DNA. The V gene's germline CDR1 is MGHRA and CDR2 YSYEKL. CDR3 size: 20 residues. Here the CDR3 reads CASSQVTPRATGILVYEQYF.

The chain uses TRBV2 and TRBJ2-1; the TCRdb call, TRBD2, lacks DNA for checking. Per the germline V gene, CDR1 is SNHLY and CDR2 is FYNNEI. The CDR3 extends over 16 amino acids. The chain's CDR3 is CASIEGGLAGLNEQFF.

The chain combines TRBV7-9 with TRBJ1-2. This CDR3 comprises 14 residues. CDR1 and CDR2 from the germline V gene are SEHNR and FQNEAQ (reference sequence). This chain's CDR3 is CASSLESLFHGYTF.

The chain carries TRBV25-1 and TRBJ1-1; the D call of TRBD1 rests on TCRdb alone, since no DNA is present to check it. CDR3 length: 13 amino acids. Germline lookup yields CDR1 MGHDK and CDR2 SYGVNS. CDR3 loop: CATSTGPNTEAFF.

The chain combines TRBV9 with TRBJ2-2. The germline V gene encodes CDR1 SGDLS and CDR2 YYNGEE. The CDR3 extends over 12 amino acids. The CDR3: CASSHGSGELFF. The variable domain in full, with the rest retrieved from reference TRBV9 and TRBJ2-2, is DSGVTQTPKHLITATGQRVTLRCSPRSGDLSVYWYQQSLDQGLQFLIQYYNGEERAKGNILERFSAQQFPDLHSELNLSSLELGDSALYFCASSHGSGELFFGEGSRLTVL.

The V gene is TRBV10-1, the J gene TRBJ2-1; the TCRdb D gene call, TRBD2, has no DNA to confirm it. Germline CDR1 WNHNN, CDR2 SYGVQD (reference sequence). The CDR3 covers 14 residues. CDR3 sequence: CASSNVGGSGEQFF.

The chain links TRBV7-9 to TRBJ2-3; absent DNA, TCRdb's TRBD2 call cannot be checked. The CDR3 contains 16 residues. CDR1 is SEHNR and CDR2 is FQNEAQ in the germline V gene (reference sequence). This CDR3 reads CASSPLGPPKADTQYF.

This chain connects TRBV16 to TRBJ2-3; the TRBD1 assignment by TCRdb is unverifiable without DNA. Germline CDR1 KGHSY, CDR2 FQNENV. This CDR3 comprises 12 residues. The CDR3 loop is CASSRPMDTQYF. Looking up the rest from reference TRBV16 and TRBJ2-3 gives the full variable domain: GEEVAQTPKHLVRGEGQKAKLYCAPIKGHSYVFWYQQVLKNEFKFLISFQNENVFDETGMPKERFSAKCLPNSPCSLEIQATKLEDSAVYFCASSRPMDTQYFGPGTRLTVL.

This sequence joins TRBV10-3 and TRBJ1-5. From germline, CDR1 is ENHRY and CDR2 SYGVKD. CDR3 length equals 14 residues. The CDR3: CAISESGSPRPQHF.

This sequence joins TRBV29-1 and TRBJ1-2; without DNA, the TCRdb call of TRBD1 cannot be checked. CDR3 length: 12 amino acids. Germline V lookup: CDR1 SQVTM, CDR2 ANQGSEA. This CDR3 is CSVLQGNYGYTF.

V usage is TRBV27 and J usage is TRBJ2-2; TCRdb's D call of TRBD1 is untestable without DNA. The CDR3 loop spans 15 amino acids. Germline V gives CDR1 MNHEY, CDR2 SMNVEV (reference sequence). This CDR3 reads CASRPAGQGPGELFF.

The chain carries TRBV12-3 or TRBV12-4 and TRBJ1-1. The CDR3 consists of 14 residues. Here the CDR3 reads CASSFGTMNTEAFF.

This chain links TRBV7-6 with TRBJ2-2; TCRdb's D call of TRBD2 is untestable without DNA. The CDR3 is 16 residues long. The germline gives CDR1 SGHVS, CDR2 FNYEAQ. CDR3 residues: CASSLIGLGETGELFF.

The chain employs TRBV4-1 and TRBJ2-1; no DNA is available, so the TRBD2 call from TCRdb remains unchecked. The CDR3 spans 16 residues. Germline V gene lookup returns CDR1 MGHRA and CDR2 YSYEKL. CDR3 sequence: CASRILEGGRGNEQFF.